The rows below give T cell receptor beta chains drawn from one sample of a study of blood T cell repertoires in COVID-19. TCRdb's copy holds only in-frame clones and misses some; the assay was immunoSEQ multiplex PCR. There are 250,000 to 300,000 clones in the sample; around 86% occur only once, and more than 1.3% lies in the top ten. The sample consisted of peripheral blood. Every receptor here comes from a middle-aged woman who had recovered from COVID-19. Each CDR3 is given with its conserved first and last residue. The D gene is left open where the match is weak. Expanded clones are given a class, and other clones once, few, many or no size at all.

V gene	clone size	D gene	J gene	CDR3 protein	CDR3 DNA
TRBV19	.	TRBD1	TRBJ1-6	CASSIATGSNSPLHF	TGTGCCAGTAGTATAGCGACAGGGTCTAATTCACCCCTCCACTTT
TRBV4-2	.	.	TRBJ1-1	CASSVEGLNTEAFF	TGTGCCAGCAGCGTAGAGGGTCTGAACACTGAAGCTTTCTTT
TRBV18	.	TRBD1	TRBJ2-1	CASSPTGTGYYNEQFF	TGTGCCAGCTCACCCACCGGGACAGGGTACTACAATGAGCAGTTCTTC
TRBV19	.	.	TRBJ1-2	CASTPGRHPIYGYTF	TGTGCCAGTACTCCCGGGAGGCACCCCATATATGGCTACACCTTC
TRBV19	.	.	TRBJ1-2	CASSRRQDYGYTF	TGTGCCAGTAGTAGGCGACAGGACTATGGCTACACCTTC
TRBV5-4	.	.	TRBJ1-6	CASSSKTGYNSPLHF	TGTGCCAGCAGCTCCAAGACAGGCTATAATTCACCCCTCCACTTT
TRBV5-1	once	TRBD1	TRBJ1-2	CASSPRSGQGAFGYTF	TGCGCCAGCAGCCCGAGATCGGGACAGGGGGCCTTTGGCTACACCTTC
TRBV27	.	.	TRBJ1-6	CASSFLENNSPLHF	TGTGCCAGCAGTTTTCTTGAGAATAATTCACCCCTCCACTTT
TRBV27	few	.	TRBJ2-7	CASTSDLRGEQYF	TGTGCCAGCACCAGCGACCTGAGAGGCGAGCAGTACTTC
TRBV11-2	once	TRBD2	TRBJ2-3	CASSSTARGGPDTQYF	TGTGCCAGCAGCTCGACCGCGCGGGGGGGCCCAGATACGCAGTATTTT
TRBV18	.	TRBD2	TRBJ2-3	CASSPPGGGRGDTQYF	TGTGCCAGCTCACCCCCCGGCGGGGGGAGGGGAGATACGCAGTATTTT
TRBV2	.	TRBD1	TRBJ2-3	CASGGKGASSDTQYF	TGTGCCAGCGGTGGGAAGGGGGCGAGTTCAGATACGCAGTATTTT
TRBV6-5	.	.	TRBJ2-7	CASSYSQVFSYEQYF	TGTGCCAGCAGTTACTCACAGGTTTTCTCCTACGAGCAGTACTTC
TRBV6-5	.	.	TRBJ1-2	CASSSDMGNYGYTF	TGTGCCAGCAGTTCCGACATGGGCAACTATGGCTACACCTTC